The 21 T cell receptor beta chains reported below all come from one sample, sequenced in a study of human T cells and chemical hapten exposure. TCRdb ran MiXCR on the RACE reads and lists one entry per CDR3 protein. The profile shows 120,000 or so distinct CDR3 sequences, roughly 15% of them singletons. Indicated time point: patch test 1, 2 weeks after DPC sensitization. The treatment is: therapeutic diphenylcyclopropenone sensitization with weekly scalp DPC. This material consisted of whole blood, taken in connection with sensitization to the hapten diphenylcyclopropenone (DPC). The origin of the receptors is a man in his late teens or twenties with alopecia areata. Some clones in this sample may be carry-over from other donors' samples.

The chain carries TRBV5-4 and TRBJ1-6, with 8 bases fitting TRBD1. The germline gives CDR1 SGHNT, CDR2 YYREEE (reference sequence). The CDR3 runs 16 residues. V lost 4 bases, J lost 0 bases, and 3 bases stayed unmatched. In nucleotides, the CDR3 is TGTGCCAGCAGCCTGGACAGGGTCTCCTATAATTCACCCCTCCACTTT. Translating it yields CASSLDRVSYNSPLHF.

CDR3: CASSQNPATDTQYF. CDR3 in DNA: TGTGCCAGCAGCCAAAATCCCGCAACAGATACGCAGTATTTT. The J gene is TRBJ2-3, the V gene TRBV3-1; D is ambiguous. There are 14 residues in the CDR3. The V gene lost 2 bases and the J gene lost 3 bases, with 9 bases spanning the gap. CDR1 and CDR2 (germline): LGHDT, YNNKEL (reference sequence).

This clonotype was seen more than once but under ten times. The rearrangement uses TRBV7-8 and TRBJ1-3; no firm D call. Looked up from germline, CDR1 is SGHVS and CDR2 is FQNEAQ. The V end was cut by 1 base, the J end by 3 bases, with 19 bases between. The CDR3 extends over 18 amino acids. CDR3 sequence: CASSLERWSARNGNTIYF. DNA for the CDR3: TGTGCCAGCAGCTTAGAACGCTGGAGCGCCCGCAATGGAAACACCATATATTTT. The full variable domain, its missing parts supplied by reference TRBV7-8 and TRBJ1-3, is GAGVSQSPRYKVAKRGQDVALRCDPISGHVSLFWYQQALGQGPEFLTYFQNEAQLDKSGLPSDRFFAERPEGSVSTLKIQRTQQEDSAVYLCASSLERWSARNGNTIYFGEGSWLTVV.

The table lists this clonotype with a few counts. This chain uses TRBV3-1 with TRBJ2-4, with 8 bases identical to TRBD2. CDR1 and CDR2 from the germline V gene are LGHDT and YNNKEL (reference sequence). The CDR3 has 13 amino acids. V was clipped by 4 bases and J by 14 bases; unmatched bases: 10. The CDR3 DNA follows: TGTGCCAGCAGCCCCTCCGGGGGGGCCCAGGAGTACTTC. This encodes CASSPSGGAQEYF.

The CDR3 nucleotides read TGCGCCAGCAGCCGCAAGGGGGGGGCAGCAACTAATGAAAAACTGTTTTTT. Protein product: CASSRKGGAATNEKLFF. V gene TRBV4-3 combines with J gene TRBJ1-4; a possible D gene is TRBD1 (6 bases). The CDR3 length is 17 residues. Trimming took 4 bases from V and 0 from J, leaving 15 bases between them. Germline values: CDR1 LGHNA, CDR2 YSLEER.

This clonotype was seen more than once but under ten times. The rearrangement uses TRBV7-2 and TRBJ2-3; 7 bases align to TRBD1. The CDR3 runs to 15 residues. Looked up from germline, CDR1 is SGHTA and CDR2 is FQGNSA. V was pared by 2 bases and J by 3 bases, with 5 bases of the junction left unmatched. The CDR3 nucleotides read TGTGCCAGCAGCTTATCAGGGACAGAGACAGATACGCAGTATTTT. As protein: CASSLSGTETDTQYF.

This clonotype appeared many times. The chain links TRBV7-8 to TRBJ2-3; D not certain. Germline V CDR1 and CDR2: SGHVS, FQNEAQ. Trimming took 5 bases from V and 4 from J, leaving 13 bases between them. The CDR3 has 14 amino acids. The CDR3 loop reads CASSQTLHADTQYF. DNA of the CDR3: TGTGCCAGCAGCCAAACACTTCACGCAGATACGCAGTATTTT.

This clonotype was seen at least ten times. The chain couples TRBV7-8 to TRBJ2-7, with TRBD2 matching over 10 bases. V shed 2 bases, J shed 3 bases, and the junction held 10 bases outside the gene matches. Germline assignment: CDR1 SGHVS and CDR2 FQNEAQ. This CDR3 is built from 17 residues. The CDR3 DNA reads as TGTGCCAGCAGCTTAAATTGGGGACTAGCGTCAGACTACGAGCAGTACTTC. Encoded protein: CASSLNWGLASDYEQYF.

This clonotype has ten or more counts. The J gene is TRBJ2-3, the V gene TRBV7-2, with D unclear. The CDR3 spans 14 residues. V gave up 5 bases and J gave up 3 bases, with 12 bases separating them. Germline V CDR1 and CDR2: SGHTA, FQGNSA. The CDR3 sequence is CASSQGPSTDTQYF. The CDR3 nucleotides read TGTGCCAGCAGCCAAGGACCCTCTACAGATACGCAGTATTTT.

This clonotype was observed a handful of times. The V and J genes are TRBV11-2 and TRBJ1-2; 11 bases align to TRBD1. The CDR3 contains 16 residues. The V gene's germline CDR1 is SGHAT and CDR2 FQNNGV. Trimming took 0 bases from V and 8 from J; bases not matched to a gene: 8. DNA for the CDR3: TGTGCCAGCAGCTTAGACAAGGGACAGGGGGATATCGGCTACACCTTC. Translation gives CASSLDKGQGDIGYTF.

The chain employs TRBV13 and TRBJ2-3, with D tentatively TRBD2 (6 bases). This CDR3 has 16 amino acids. Trimming removed 5 bases from V and 4 bases from J, with 19 bases in between. The germline V gene has CDR1 PRHDT and CDR2 FYEKMQ (reference sequence). CDR3 residues: CASSPSVDYRPDTQYF. For the CDR3, the DNA is TGTGCCAGCAGCCCTAGCGTGGATTATCGGCCAGATACGCAGTATTTT.

The sample holds a few counts of this clonotype. The chain uses TRBV24-1 and TRBJ2-1, with no clear D. V was clipped by 8 bases and J by 4 bases, with 11 bases between them. The CDR3 is 13 amino acids. Germline CDR1 KGHDR, CDR2 SFDVKD. CDR3 residues: CATNNPPYNEQFF. As DNA, the CDR3 is TGTGCCACCAACAACCCCCCTTACAATGAGCAGTTCTTC.

This sequence joins TRBV20-1 and TRBJ2-1, with D perhaps TRBD2 (6 bases). Per the germline V gene, CDR1 is DFQATT and CDR2 is SNEGSKA (reference sequence). Trimming took 7 bases from V and 0 from J, leaving 13 bases between them. CDR3 size: 14 residues. CDR3: CSVGTPSSYNEQFF. In nucleotides, the CDR3 is TGCAGTGTCGGGACTCCGAGCTCCTACAATGAGCAGTTCTTC.

This clonotype was counted a few times. This rearrangement joins TRBV3-1 to TRBJ1-1, with TRBD1 identical over 7 bases. This CDR3 is built from 17 residues. The ends lost 0 bases at V and 2 bases at J; junction bases unmatched: 9. CDR1 is LGHDT and CDR2 is YNNKEL in the germline V gene (reference sequence). The CDR3 sequence: CASSQETRQGFNTEAFF. The CDR3 nucleotides read TGTGCCAGCAGCCAAGAAACCAGACAGGGTTTCAACACTGAAGCTTTCTTT.

This clonotype appeared a few times. The V and J genes are TRBV15 and TRBJ1-3, with D unclear. The V gene lost 7 bases and the J gene lost 0 bases, with 13 bases spanning the gap. CDR3 size: 15 residues. Per germline, CDR1 LNHNV and CDR2 YYDKDF (reference sequence). This CDR3 is CATTSRVFSGNTIYF. The CDR3 DNA sequence: TGTGCCACCACTTCGCGGGTTTTCTCTGGAAACACCATATATTTT.

This clonotype was recorded a few times. CDR3 nucleotide sequence: TGCAGCGTTGAGGTGCCCGACCCTTACGAGCAGTACTTC. It yields the protein CSVEVPDPYEQYF. This chain links TRBV29-1 with TRBJ2-7; D not certain. The CDR3 consists of 13 residues. Germline CDR1 is SQVTM and CDR2 is ANQGSEA. V was shortened by 3 bases and J by 4 bases, with 13 bases between the two germline ends.

This clonotype was observed a few times. V usage is TRBV7-6 and J usage is TRBJ2-5, with D possibly TRBD2 on 5 matching bases. The CDR3 totals 17 residues. Germline V gene lookup returns CDR1 SGHVS and CDR2 FNYEAQ. Trimming removed 6 bases from V and 4 bases from J, with 24 bases in between. The CDR3 loop is CASSFNFTGIILETQYF. DNA for the CDR3: TGTGCCAGCAGTTTTAATTTCACCGGGATAATACTAGAGACCCAGTACTTC.

This sequence joins TRBV10-3 and TRBJ1-1; weak D call: TRBD1 (6 bases). The V end lost 6 bases, the J end lost 1 base, and 12 bases lay between the germline ends. Germline assignment: CDR1 ENHRY and CDR2 SYGVKD. The CDR3 has 14 amino acids. CDR3 amino acids: CAIRAQGRNTEAFF. The CDR3 nucleotides are TGTGCCATCAGGGCACAGGGTAGGAACACTGAAGCTTTCTTT.

This sequence joins TRBV12-3 or TRBV12-4 and TRBJ2-7, with D possibly being TRBD1 (5 bases). The CDR3 is 14 residues long. Trimming left V 3 bases short and J 5 bases short, with 14 bases between. The CDR3 loop is CASSFRQGRNEQYF. The CDR3, as DNA: TGTGCCAGCAGTTTCAGGCAGGGCAGAAACGAGCAGTACTTC.

Details on this clonotype: A read error may be the cause here, since a much bigger clone is one base away. The chain has TRBV18 and TRBJ2-2; D gene uncertain. Per the germline V gene, CDR1 is KGHSH and CDR2 is LQKENI. The V and J ends lost 3 bases and 6 bases respectively, with 11 bases between them. The CDR3 runs 14 residues. CDR3 nucleotides: TGTGCCAGCTCACCTCAACCCGAAGCCGGGGAGCTGTTTTTT. Translated: CASSPQPEAGELFF.

This clonotype was seen a handful of times. The chain recombines TRBV2 with TRBJ2-7, with 9 nucleotides matching TRBD1. The CDR3 is made up of 13 amino acids. Germline V gene data show CDR1 as SNHLY and CDR2 as FYNNEI. Trimming cost V 8 bases and J 1 base; bases outside gene matches: 3. CDR3 loop: CASLGQGSYEQYV. The CDR3, as DNA: TGTGCCAGCTTGGGACAGGGATCCTACGAGCAGTACGTC.